The clone carrying this T cell receptor (beta chain) was seen repeatedly, ten times or more. What it binds is not known. This entry is derived from a study of regulatory T cells in long-lasting Graves disease. General observations from the study: Exclusively peripheral blood, rather than thyroid tissue, was studied.

Sample time point: newly diagnosed GD, antithyroid drugs for less than 3 months. The authors made the TCR library using RNA they extracted from PBMCs. Researchers made TCR beta libraries by using iRepertoire HTBI primers and running Arm-PCR on CDR3 regions. TCRdb itself ran the multiplex PCR reads through MiXCR, one entry per CDR3 protein. The data contain 350,000 to 500,000 distinct CDR3 sequences, approximately 16% of them singletons. The CDR3 contains 15 residues. Germline CDR1 is SEHNR and CDR2 is FQNEAQ (reference sequence). V was pared by 4 bases and J by 6 bases, with 9 bases of the junction left unmatched. This same sample was also taken into another study, of T cells in Graves' hyperthyroidism and ophthalmopathy. This second study notes: Most clonotypes expanded in the thyroid (above 0.001) were also present in blood. The model's output predicted ophthalmopathy at a median of around 6.9 months prior to onset.

The sample consisted of peripheral blood mononuclear cells (PBMCs), taken at new diagnosis, from a patient treated with antithyroid drugs. J is TRBJ2-1 and V is TRBV7-9; 7 bases are a match to TRBD1. This receptor was obtained from a woman aged 25-40 years with Graves disease. The DNA for the CDR3 is TGTGCCAGCAGCTCACGATGGGACAGTCTCAATGAGCAGTTCTTC. Protein: CASSSRWDSLNEQFF.